This TCR beta chain emerged from a study of blood T cell repertoires in COVID-19. Across the study: Samples taken during acute and convalescent COVID-19 were collected in the United States, Italy and Spain. T cells, B-cell-depleted T cells, or PBMCs provided the cDNA or gDNA that served as material.

Authors' data handling: The authors estimated nucleated cell counts from reference gene primer amplification. The protocol was immunoSEQ multiplex PCR, while the TCRdb copy is restricted to in-frame clones and leaves out a portion. V, J and clone size derive from that table, while D and trimming were established from the DNA sequence. Among some 180,000 clones, roughly 80% were seen once, and the ten largest hold around 8%. Patients in Seattle were enrolled during active infection, then followed longitudinally. The V segment lost 9 bases and the J segment 8 bases; nucleotides outside the gene matches: 17. Per the germline V gene, CDR1 is SGDLS and CDR2 is YYNGEE. The CDR3 extends over 16 amino acids.

This rearrangement joins TRBV9 to TRBJ2-1; TRBD2 matches 10 bases. This clonotype was obtained from a woman over 75 with COVID-19, enrolled during active disease. Sequenced sample: peripheral blood. The CDR3 DNA is TGTGCCACCAGAGAACCAGCGGGAGGGCCGGCGGATGAGCAGTTCTTC. Translation gives CATREPAGGPADEQFF.